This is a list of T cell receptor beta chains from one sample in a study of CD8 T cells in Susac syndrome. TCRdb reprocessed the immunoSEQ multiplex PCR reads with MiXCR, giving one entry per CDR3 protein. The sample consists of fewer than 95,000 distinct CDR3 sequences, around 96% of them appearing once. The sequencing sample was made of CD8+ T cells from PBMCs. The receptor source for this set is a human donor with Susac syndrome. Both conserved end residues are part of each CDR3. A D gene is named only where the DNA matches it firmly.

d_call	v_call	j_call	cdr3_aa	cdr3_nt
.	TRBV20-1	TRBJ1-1	CSAWKGVKEAFF	TGCAGTGCTTGGAAGGGGGTCAAAGAAGCTTTCTTT
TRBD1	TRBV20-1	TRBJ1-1	CSAGQGALEAFF	TGCAGTGCGGGACAGGGGGCTCTTGAAGCTTTCTTT
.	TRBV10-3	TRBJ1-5	CAISESRGNQPQHF	TGTGCCATCAGTGAGTCGCGAGGTAATCAGCCCCAGCATTTT
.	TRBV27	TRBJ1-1	CASSLNVGTEAFF	TGTGCCAGCAGTTTGAATGTGGGGACTGAAGCTTTCTTT
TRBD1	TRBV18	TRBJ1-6	CASSGDRESSPLHF	TGTGCCAGCTCCGGGGACAGGGAAAGTTCACCCCTCCACTTT
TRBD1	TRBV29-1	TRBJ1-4	CSVDAGTGDEKLFF	TGCAGCGTTGACGCCGGGACAGGGGATGAAAAACTGTTTTTT
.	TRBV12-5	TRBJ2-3	CASGPSEGVPSQYF	TGTGCTAGTGGCCCCTCCGAAGGCGTCCCATCACAGTATTTT
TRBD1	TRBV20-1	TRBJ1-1	CSARDSGQGNTEAFF	TGCAGTGCTAGAGACTCGGGACAGGGGAACACTGAAGCTTTCTTT
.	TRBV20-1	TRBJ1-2	CSASRGYGYTF	TGCAGTGCTAGCAGGGGCTATGGCTACACCTTC
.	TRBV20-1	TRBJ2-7	CSARGESRETYEQYF	TGCAGTGCCCGAGGCGAATCGAGGGAAACCTACGAGCAGTACTTC
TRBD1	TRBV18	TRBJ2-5	CASSSDRGQRETQYF	TGTGCCAGCTCATCGGACAGGGGGCAGCGAGAGACCCAGTACTTC